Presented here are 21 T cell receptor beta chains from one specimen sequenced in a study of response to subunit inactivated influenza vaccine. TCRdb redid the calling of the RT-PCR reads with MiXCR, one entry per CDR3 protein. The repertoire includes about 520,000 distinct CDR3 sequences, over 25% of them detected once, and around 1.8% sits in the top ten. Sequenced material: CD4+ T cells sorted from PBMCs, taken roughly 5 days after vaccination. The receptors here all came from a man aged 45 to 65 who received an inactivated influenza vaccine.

CDR3 bases: TGTGCCAGCAGCTTCCAGGCCTCAGGCCAAGAGACCCAGTACTTC. Amino acids: CASSFQASGQETQYF. This chain links TRBV7-9 with TRBJ2-5; D is uncertain. The CDR3 is 15 residues long. Germline lookup yields CDR1 SEHNR and CDR2 FQNEAQ (reference sequence). V lost 3 bases and J 1 base, leaving 12 bases between the germline ends.

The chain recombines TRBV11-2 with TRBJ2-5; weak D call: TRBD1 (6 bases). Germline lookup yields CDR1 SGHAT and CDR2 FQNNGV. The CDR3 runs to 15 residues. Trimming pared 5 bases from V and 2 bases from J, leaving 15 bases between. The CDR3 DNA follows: TGTGCCAGCAGCGCCGTCCTGGGGACACAAGAGACCCAGTACTTC. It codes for CASSAVLGTQETQYF.

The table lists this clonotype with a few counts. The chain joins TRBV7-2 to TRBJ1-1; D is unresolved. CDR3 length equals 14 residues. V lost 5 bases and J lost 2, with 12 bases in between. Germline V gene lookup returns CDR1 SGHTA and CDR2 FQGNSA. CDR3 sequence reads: CASSPDTFNTEAFF. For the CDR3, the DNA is TGTGCCAGCAGCCCCGACACCTTTAACACTGAAGCTTTCTTT.

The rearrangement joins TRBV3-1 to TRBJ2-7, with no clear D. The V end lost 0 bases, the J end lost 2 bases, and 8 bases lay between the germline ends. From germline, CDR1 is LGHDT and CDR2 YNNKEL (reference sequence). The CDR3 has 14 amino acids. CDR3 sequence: CASSQEVYTYEQYF. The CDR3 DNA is TGTGCCAGCAGCCAAGAAGTCTATACCTACGAGCAGTACTTC.

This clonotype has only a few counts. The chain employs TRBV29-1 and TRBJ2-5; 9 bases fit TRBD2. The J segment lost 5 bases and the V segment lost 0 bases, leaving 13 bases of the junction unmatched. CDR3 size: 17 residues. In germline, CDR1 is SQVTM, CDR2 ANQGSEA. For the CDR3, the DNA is TGCAGCGTTGAAGATAAGCTTGGCGGGGGGGCAGGGGAGACCCAGTACTTC. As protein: CSVEDKLGGGAGETQYF.

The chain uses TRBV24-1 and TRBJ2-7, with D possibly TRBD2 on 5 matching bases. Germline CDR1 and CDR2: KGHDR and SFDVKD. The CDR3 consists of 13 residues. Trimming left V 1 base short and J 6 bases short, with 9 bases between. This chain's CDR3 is CATSDLRGGEQYF. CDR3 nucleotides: TGTGCCACCAGTGATTTACGAGGAGGCGAGCAGTACTTC.

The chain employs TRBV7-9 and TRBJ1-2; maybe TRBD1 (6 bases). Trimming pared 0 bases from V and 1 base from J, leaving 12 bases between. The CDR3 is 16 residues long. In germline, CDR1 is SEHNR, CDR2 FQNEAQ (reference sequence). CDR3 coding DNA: TGTGCCAGCAGCTTAGCGGCCGGGACACTTAACTATGGCTACACCTTC. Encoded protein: CASSLAAGTLNYGYTF.

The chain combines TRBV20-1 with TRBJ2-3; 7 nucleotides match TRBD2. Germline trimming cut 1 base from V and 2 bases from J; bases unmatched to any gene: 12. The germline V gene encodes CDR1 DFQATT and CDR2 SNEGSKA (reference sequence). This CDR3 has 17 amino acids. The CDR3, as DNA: TGCAGTGCTAGAGGAGGATTAACGGGACTACACACAGATACGCAGTATTTT. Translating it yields CSARGGLTGLHTDTQYF.

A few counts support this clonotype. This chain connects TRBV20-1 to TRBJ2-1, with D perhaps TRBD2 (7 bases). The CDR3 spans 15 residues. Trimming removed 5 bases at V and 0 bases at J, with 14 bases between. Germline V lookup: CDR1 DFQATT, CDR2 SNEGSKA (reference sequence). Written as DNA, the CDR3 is TGCAGTGCTGAGATCCGGGGGGCCTCCTACAATGAGCAGTTCTTC. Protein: CSAEIRGASYNEQFF.

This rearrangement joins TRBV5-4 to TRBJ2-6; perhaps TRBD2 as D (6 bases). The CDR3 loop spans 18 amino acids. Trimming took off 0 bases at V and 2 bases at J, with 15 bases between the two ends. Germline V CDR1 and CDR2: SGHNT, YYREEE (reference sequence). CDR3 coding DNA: TGTGCCAGCAGCTTGGCCCCACGGGCGGGGACTGGGGCCAACGTCCTGACTTTC. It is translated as CASSLAPRAGTGANVLTF.

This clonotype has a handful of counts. The CDR3 loop reads CATSDLALTWDPPYEQYF. CDR3 DNA sequence: TGTGCCACCAGTGATCTGGCTCTTACCTGGGATCCTCCCTACGAGCAGTACTTC. V and J are TRBV24-1 and TRBJ2-7; D not certain. The CDR3 length is 18 residues. Trimming removed 3 bases from V and 2 bases from J, with 22 bases in between. Germline V lookup: CDR1 KGHDR, CDR2 SFDVKD.

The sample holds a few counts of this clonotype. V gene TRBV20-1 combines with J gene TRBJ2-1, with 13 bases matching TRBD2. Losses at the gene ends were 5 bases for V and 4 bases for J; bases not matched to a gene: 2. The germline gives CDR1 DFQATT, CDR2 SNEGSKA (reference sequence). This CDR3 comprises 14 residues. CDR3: CSALGLAGYNEQFF. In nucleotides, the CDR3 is TGCAGTGCTCTGGGACTAGCGGGGTACAATGAGCAGTTCTTC.

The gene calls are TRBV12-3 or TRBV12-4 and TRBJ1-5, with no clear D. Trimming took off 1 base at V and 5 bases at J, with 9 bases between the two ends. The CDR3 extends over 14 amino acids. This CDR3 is CASSLGAAYQPQHF. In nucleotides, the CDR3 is TGTGCCAGCAGTTTAGGGGCTGCTTATCAGCCCCAGCATTTT.

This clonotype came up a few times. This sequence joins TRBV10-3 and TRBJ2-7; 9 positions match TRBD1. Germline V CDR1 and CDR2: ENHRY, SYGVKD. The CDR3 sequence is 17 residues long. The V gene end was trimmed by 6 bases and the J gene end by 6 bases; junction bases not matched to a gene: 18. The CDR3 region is CAISQLRTGTGFSEQYF. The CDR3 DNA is TGTGCCATCAGCCAACTCCGAACCGGGACAGGGTTTTCCGAGCAGTACTTC.

The CDR3, as DNA: TGTGCCAGCAGTGGGTACACTGAAGCTTTCTTT. Translating gives CASSGYTEAFF. The chain employs TRBV2 and TRBJ1-1; D gene uncertain. Germline V CDR1 and CDR2: SNHLY, FYNNEI. This CDR3 has 11 amino acids. Between the trimmed V and J ends, which lost 4 bases and 3 bases, there was a span of 3 bases.

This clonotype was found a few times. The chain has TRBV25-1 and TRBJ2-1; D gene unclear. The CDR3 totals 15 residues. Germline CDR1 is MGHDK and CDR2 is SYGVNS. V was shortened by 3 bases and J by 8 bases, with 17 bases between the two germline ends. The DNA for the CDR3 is TGTGCCAGCAGTGACCCAGGTTACCGTTTTGATGAGCAGTTCTTC. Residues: CASSDPGYRFDEQFF. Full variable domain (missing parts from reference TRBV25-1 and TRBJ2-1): EADIYQTPRYLVIGTGKKITLECSQTMGHDKMYWYQQDPGMELHLIHYSYGVNSTEKGDLSSESTVSRIRTEHFPLTLESARPSHTSQYLCASSDPGYRFDEQFFGPGTRLTVL.

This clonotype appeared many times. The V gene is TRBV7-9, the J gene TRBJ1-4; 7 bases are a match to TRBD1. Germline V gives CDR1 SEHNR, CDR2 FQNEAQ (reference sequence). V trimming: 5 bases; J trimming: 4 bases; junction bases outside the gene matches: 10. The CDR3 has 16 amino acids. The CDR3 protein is CASSQQGQLLNEKLFF. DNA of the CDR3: TGTGCCAGCAGCCAACAGGGACAGCTTCTTAATGAAAAACTGTTTTTT.

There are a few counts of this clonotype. The CDR3, as DNA: TGTGCCAGCAGCCGGTGGACTAGCGGGGCGGGAGATACGCAGTATTTT. This gives the protein CASSRWTSGAGDTQYF. V is TRBV7-2 and J is TRBJ2-3, with 12 bases fitting TRBD2. Germline assignment: CDR1 SGHTA and CDR2 FQGNSA. This CDR3 has 16 residues. Trimming cost V 5 bases and J 5 bases; bases outside gene matches: 8.

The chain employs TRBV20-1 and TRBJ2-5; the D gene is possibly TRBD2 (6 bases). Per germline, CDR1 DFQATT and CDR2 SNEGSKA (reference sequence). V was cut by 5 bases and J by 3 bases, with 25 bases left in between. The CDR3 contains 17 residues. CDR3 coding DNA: TGCAGTGCTCGTCGGAGCGGGCAACCCCACTTTGAAGAGACCCAGTACTTC. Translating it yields CSARRSGQPHFEETQYF.

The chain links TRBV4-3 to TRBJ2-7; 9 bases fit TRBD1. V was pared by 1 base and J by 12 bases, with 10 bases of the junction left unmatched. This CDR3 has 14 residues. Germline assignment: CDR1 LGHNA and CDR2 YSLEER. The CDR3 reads CASSQGHRDRALYF. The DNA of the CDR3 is TGCGCCAGCAGCCAAGGACACCGGGACAGGGCGCTGTACTTC.

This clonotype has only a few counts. The CDR3 spells CSASSGISYEQYF. CDR3 bases: TGCAGTGCTAGTAGCGGGATCTCCTACGAGCAGTACTTC. The rearrangement joins TRBV20-1 to TRBJ2-7; 8 bases are shared with TRBD2. Germline CDR1 is DFQATT and CDR2 is SNEGSKA (reference sequence). The CDR3 extends over 13 amino acids. V shed 3 bases and J 0 bases; nucleotides not matched to a gene: 1.